Presented here are 32 T cell receptor beta chains from one specimen sequenced in a study of OX40 agonist ivuxolimab in advanced cancers. The assay was immunoSEQ multiplex PCR, and TCRdb's table has in-frame clones only and misses some. The table shows approximately 77,000 clones, with roughly 91% occurring only once. This sample comprised CD4+ or CD8+ T cells sorted from blood, obtained in a trial of the OX40 agonist ivuxolimab. The receptors originated from an adult with an advanced solid tumor such as melanoma, head and neck, liver or kidney cancer.

The gene calls are TRBV19 and TRBJ1-1; possible D gene TRBD1, 5 bases. This CDR3 region has 14 residues. CDR1 is LNHDA and CDR2 is SQIVND in the germline V gene (reference sequence). V was pared by 1 base and J by 4 bases, with 10 bases between. The CDR3 reads CASSIARDRTEAFF. CDR3 nucleotides: TGTGCCAGTAGTATAGCGAGGGACCGCACTGAAGCTTTCTTT.

This chain links TRBV11-2 with TRBJ1-1; the D gene is possibly TRBD1 (6 bases). The V end lost 0 bases, the J end lost 4 bases, and 12 bases lay between the germline ends. CDR1 and CDR2 from the germline V gene are SGHAT and FQNNGV. This CDR3 spans 15 amino acids. CDR3 residues: CASSLDIGRGTEAFF. The CDR3 DNA is TGTGCCAGCAGCTTAGATATAGGCAGGGGCACTGAAGCTTTCTTT.

In DNA form, the CDR3 reads TGTGCCTGGAATCCTAACGGGGGGGAGACCCAGTACTTC. It translates to CAWNPNGGETQYF. The chain recombines TRBV30 with TRBJ2-5; 7 nucleotides agree with TRBD2. Germline V gene lookup returns CDR1 GTSNPN and CDR2 SVGIG (reference sequence). The CDR3 is 13 residues long. V dropped 4 bases and J dropped 5; count of bases not matched to a gene: 7.

The chain combines TRBV5-4 with TRBJ2-5, with 7 bases identical to TRBD1. Germline V gene data show CDR1 as SGHNT and CDR2 as YYREEE (reference sequence). Germline trimming cut 4 bases from V and 5 bases from J; bases unmatched to any gene: 5. CDR3 length: 13 residues. Written as DNA, the CDR3 is TGTGCCAGCAGCCCGACAGGGTCGGAGACCCAGTACTTC. Its protein product is CASSPTGSETQYF.

This chain uses TRBV4-1 with TRBJ2-3; 9 nucleotides match TRBD2. This CDR3 comprises 16 residues. Germline CDR1 is MGHRA and CDR2 is YSYEKL. The V and J ends lost 3 bases and 2 bases, in that order; junction bases with no gene match: 6. The CDR3 region has the DNA TGCGCCAGCAGCCAGGGACTAGCAATTGTCACAGATACGCAGTATTTT. Protein product: CASSQGLAIVTDTQYF.

V gene TRBV28 combines with J gene TRBJ2-2; D is undetermined. V dropped 6 bases and J dropped 1 base, with 9 bases sitting between them. CDR3 size: 14 residues. Germline assignment: CDR1 MDHEN and CDR2 SYDVKM. The CDR3 reads CASSLTGNTGELFF. The CDR3 bases are TGTGCCAGCAGCCTCACTGGGAACACCGGGGAGCTGTTTTTT.

The rearrangement uses TRBV5-1 and TRBJ2-1, with D hard to call. Trimming pared 0 bases from V and 4 bases from J, leaving 14 bases between. There are 16 residues in the CDR3. From germline, CDR1 is SGHRS and CDR2 YFSETQ. In DNA, the CDR3 is TGCGCCAGCAGCTTGGTGTCGGCTGCGCTTTACAATGAGCAGTTCTTC. It specifies CASSLVSAALYNEQFF.

The CDR3 sequence is CASRKNTEQSPISNQPQHF. The CDR3, as DNA: TGCGCCAGCAGGAAGAACACCGAACAATCACCTATCAGCAATCAGCCCCAGCATTTT. The J gene is TRBJ1-5, the V gene TRBV10-1; D unresolved. V lost 6 bases, J lost 1 base, and 25 bases lay in between. The CDR3 is 19 residues long. The germline V gene has CDR1 WNHNN and CDR2 SYGVQD (reference sequence).

This chain joins TRBV28 and TRBJ1-5; D is ambiguous. Germline CDR1 reads MDHEN; CDR2 reads SYDVKM. V lost 5 bases to trimming and J lost 6 bases, with 14 bases between them. The length of the CDR3 is 14 residues. CDR3 nucleotide sequence: TGTGCCAGCAGTCCTTGGACCCCCGGTCAGCCCCAGCATTTT. This codes for CASSPWTPGQPQHF.

In DNA, the CDR3 is TGTGCCAGCAGTGAAGTAGGAGGGACAGACAATAGAGGCGGCTACACCTTC. Amino acids: CASSEVGGTDNRGGYTF. The rearrangement joins TRBV6-1 to TRBJ1-2; 7 bases map to TRBD1. The trim removed 1 base at V and 8 bases at J, leaving 16 bases unmatched. The CDR3 extends over 17 amino acids. The V gene's germline CDR1 is MNHNS and CDR2 SASEGT.

This chain connects TRBV5-5 to TRBJ1-2; 8 nucleotides align to TRBD1. The CDR3 has 15 residues. V gave up 4 bases and J gave up 0 bases; unmatched junction bases: 5. CDR1 is SGHKS and CDR2 is YYEKEE in the germline V gene (reference sequence). CDR3 residues: CASSPGQGTNYGYTF. For the CDR3, the DNA is TGTGCCAGCAGCCCCGGACAGGGTACTAACTATGGCTACACCTTC.

With regard to this clone: One end of the junction varies from germline; a read error may be responsible. The chain carries TRBV10-1 and TRBJ2-2; 10 positions agree with TRBD2. Germline V lookup: CDR1 WNHNN, CDR2 SYGVQD (reference sequence). CDR3 size: 23 residues. CDR3 loop: CARSECIVYTGTSDSENTGELFF. The CDR3 nucleotides read TGCGCCAGAAGTGAGTGTATTGTCTATACCGGGACTAGCGACTCGGAGAACACCGGGGAGCTGTTTTTT.

The chain couples TRBV2 to TRBJ2-2; no definite D call. Germline CDR1 and CDR2: SNHLY and FYNNEI. This CDR3 spans 14 amino acids. V was cut by 7 bases and J by 0 bases, with 9 bases left in between. This CDR3 reads CASTFLPNTGELFF. The CDR3 nucleotides read TGTGCCAGCACCTTCCTACCGAACACCGGGGAGCTGTTTTTT.

The chain couples TRBV6-6 to TRBJ2-7; D unclear. The CDR3 runs to 15 residues. Germline CDR1 is MNHNY and CDR2 is SVGAGI (reference sequence). The V end lost 0 bases, the J end lost 2 bases, and 11 bases lay between the germline ends. The CDR3 DNA reads TGTGCCAGCAGTTACTCACCGTCACCGGCCTACGAGCAGTACTTC. Protein: CASSYSPSPAYEQYF.

The chain links TRBV27 to TRBJ1-6, with TRBD1 identical over 7 bases. Germline V gene data show CDR1 as MNHEY and CDR2 as SMNVEV (reference sequence). There are 17 residues in the CDR3. The junction had 8 bases not matched to a gene; V was cut back by 4 bases and J by 2 bases. This CDR3 is CASSSPPGTAYNSPLHF. CDR3 sequence (DNA): TGTGCCAGCAGTTCCCCCCCCGGGACAGCCTATAATTCACCCCTCCACTTT.

The J gene is TRBJ1-2, the V gene TRBV9; 8 bases map to TRBD1. V lost 4 bases and J lost 10; bases outside the gene matches: 6. Germline V lookup: CDR1 SGDLS, CDR2 YYNGEE. The CDR3 sequence is 12 residues long. The CDR3 nucleotides read TGTGCCAGCAGCCCCACAGGGGGGGACTACACCTTC. This codes for CASSPTGGDYTF. Using reference TRBV9 and TRBJ1-2 for the parts outside the CDR3, the full variable domain is DSGVTQTPKHLITATGQRVTLRCSPRSGDLSVYWYQQSLDQGLQFLIQYYNGEERAKGNILERFSAQQFPDLHSELNLSSLELGDSALYFCASSPTGGDYTFGSGTRLTVV.

CDR3 nucleotide sequence: TGCGCCAGCAGCTTGGAGATGGGGGAGCTGTTTTTT. This encodes CASSLEMGELFF. The rearrangement joins TRBV5-1 to TRBJ2-2; D is unclear. The CDR3 is 12 amino acids. The V end was cut by 0 bases, the J end by 8 bases, with 5 bases between. Germline V gene data show CDR1 as SGHRS and CDR2 as YFSETQ.

This rearrangement joins TRBV6-5 to TRBJ1-3; 7 bases align to TRBD1. Germline-derived CDR1 and CDR2 are MNHEY and SVGAGI. This CDR3 has 14 residues. V lost 5 bases, J lost 7 bases, and 8 bases stayed unmatched. The CDR3 here is CASSRQGRMNTIYF. Here the CDR3 DNA reads TGTGCCAGCAGTCGACAGGGTCGAATGAACACCATATATTTT.

The V and J genes are TRBV18 and TRBJ2-5, with D unclear. Trimming took 1 base from V and 7 from J, leaving 10 bases between them. CDR1 and CDR2 from the germline V gene are KGHSH and LQKENI. This CDR3 comprises 13 residues. CDR3 residues: CASSPLVPGTQYF. The DNA for the CDR3 is TGTGCCAGCTCACCACTGGTACCCGGGACCCAGTACTTC.

This sequence joins TRBV28 and TRBJ1-4; 8 bases fit TRBD1. The CDR3 length is 16 residues. Germline loops: CDR1 MDHEN, CDR2 SYDVKM. Losses at the gene ends were 4 bases for V and 2 bases for J; bases not matched to a gene: 6. The CDR3 DNA is TGTGCCAGCAGTTCCCGGGACAGGAATACTAATGAAAAACTGTTTTTT. Translating it yields CASSSRDRNTNEKLFF.

This clone is a singleton in its sample. This chain connects TRBV9 to TRBJ2-1, with D tentatively TRBD1 (5 bases). This CDR3 has 14 amino acids. Trimming removed 0 bases at V and 3 bases at J, with 7 bases between. Germline V lookup: CDR1 SGDLS, CDR2 YYNGEE. CDR3 loop: CASSVDTGYNEQFF. The CDR3 nucleotides are TGTGCCAGCAGCGTAGATACAGGCTACAATGAGCAGTTCTTC.

V gene TRBV28 combines with J gene TRBJ1-4; no clear D gene. V lost 5 bases, J lost 0 bases, and 7 bases lay in between. CDR3 length: 14 amino acids. Germline CDR1 MDHEN, CDR2 SYDVKM. The CDR3 protein is CASSNTATNEKLFF. The CDR3 coding sequence is TGTGCCAGCAGTAACACGGCAACTAATGAAAAACTGTTTTTT. The full variable domain, rest sourced from reference TRBV28 and TRBJ1-4, is DVKVTQSSRYLVKRTGEKVFLECVQDMDHENMFWYRQDPGLGLRLIYFSYDVKMKEKGDIPEGYSVSREKKERFSLILESASTNQTSMYLCASSNTATNEKLFFGSGTQLSVL.

The rearrangement uses TRBV28 and TRBJ1-1, with 11 bases matching TRBD1. Germline values: CDR1 MDHEN, CDR2 SYDVKM. The junction had 7 bases not matched to a gene; V was cut back by 6 bases and J by 4 bases. CDR3 length equals 15 residues. The CDR3 nucleotides read TGTGCCAGCAGCCAACTCGGACAGGGGGCCACTGAAGCTTTCTTT. This translates into CASSQLGQGATEAFF.

The chain uses TRBV21-1 and TRBJ1-5. TRBV21-1 is annotated as a pseudogene. This CDR3 has 14 amino acids. CDR3 region: CANPGAGRNQPQHF. Written as DNA, the CDR3 is TGTGCCAACCCGGGGGCAGGGAGGAATCAGCCCCAGCATTTT.

A single count supports this clone. This chain joins TRBV7-3 and TRBJ2-2, with no clear D. CDR3 length equals 12 residues. Germline CDR1 reads SGHTA; CDR2 reads FQGTGA. Trimming removed 1 base at V and 5 bases at J, with 2 bases between. DNA of the CDR3: TGTGCCAGCAGCTTAATTACCGGGGAGCTGTTTTTT. Translating gives CASSLITGELFF.

The chain links TRBV18 to TRBJ2-5, with no clear D. CDR1 and CDR2 (germline): KGHSH, LQKENI. CDR3 length equals 14 residues. The ends were cut back, 4 bases at V and 0 bases at J, with 9 bases in the middle. The CDR3 coding sequence is TGTGCCAGCTCACTGCTTAATTACCAAGAGACCCAGTACTTC. Translating it yields CASSLLNYQETQYF. Full variable domain (missing parts from reference TRBV18 and TRBJ2-5): NAGVMQNPRHLVRRRGQEARLRCSPMKGHSHVYWYRQLPEEGLKFMVYLQKENIIDESGMPKERFSAEFPKEGPSILRIQQVVRGDSAAYFCASSLLNYQETQYFGPGTRLLVL.

The CDR3 nucleotides are TGTGCCAGCAGTTTATGGGGTAACAATCAGCCCCAGCATTTT. It encodes CASSLWGNNQPQHF. This chain joins TRBV27 and TRBJ1-5, with D uncertain. Germline V gives CDR1 MNHEY, CDR2 SMNVEV (reference sequence). Trimming removed 1 base from V and 3 bases from J, with 7 bases in between. The CDR3 has 14 residues.

The genes are TRBV14 and TRBJ1-2; D gene uncertain. The V end was cut by 0 bases, the J end by 7 bases, with 9 bases between. This CDR3 is 13 amino acids long. Germline assignment: CDR1 SGHDN and CDR2 FVKESK. The CDR3: CASSQDQRSGYTF. The CDR3 DNA sequence: TGTGCCAGCAGCCAAGATCAACGGAGTGGCTACACCTTC.

The chain is built from TRBV5-1 and TRBJ2-5; TRBD2 matches at 11 bases. Germline loops: CDR1 SGHRS, CDR2 YFSETQ. Trimming cost V 4 bases and J 7 bases; bases outside gene matches: 9. CDR3 size: 15 residues. The CDR3 DNA reads TGCGCCAGCAGCGAGACACTAGCGGGAGCAGGGACCCAGTACTTC. Translated: CASSETLAGAGTQYF.

The chain employs TRBV7-2 and TRBJ2-7; 8 bases agree with TRBD2. The CDR3 consists of 15 residues. V trimming: 1 base; J trimming: 4 bases; junction bases outside the gene matches: 6. Per germline, CDR1 SGHTA and CDR2 FQGNSA. The CDR3 here is CASSLGPGGIYEQYF. CDR3 sequence (DNA): TGTGCCAGCAGCTTAGGGCCGGGGGGGATTTACGAGCAGTACTTC.

The chain recombines TRBV27 with TRBJ2-7, with D possibly being TRBD2 (5 bases). The V gene lost 0 bases and the J gene lost 7 bases, with 16 bases spanning the gap. CDR1 is MNHEY, CDR2 SMNVEV, per germline (reference sequence). The CDR3 is made up of 15 amino acids. The CDR3 reads CASSLSPSVSGEQYF. DNA of the CDR3: TGTGCCAGCAGTTTATCCCCTTCCGTATCGGGGGAGCAGTACTTC.

The V gene is TRBV5-1, the J gene TRBJ2-5; unclear D gene. V lost 4 bases to trimming and J lost 1 base, with 11 bases between them. The CDR3 is 14 amino acids. Germline values: CDR1 SGHRS, CDR2 YFSETQ. In DNA, the CDR3 is TGCGCCAGCAGCCAAGTTACACCCCAAGAGACCCAGTACTTC. This encodes CASSQVTPQETQYF.